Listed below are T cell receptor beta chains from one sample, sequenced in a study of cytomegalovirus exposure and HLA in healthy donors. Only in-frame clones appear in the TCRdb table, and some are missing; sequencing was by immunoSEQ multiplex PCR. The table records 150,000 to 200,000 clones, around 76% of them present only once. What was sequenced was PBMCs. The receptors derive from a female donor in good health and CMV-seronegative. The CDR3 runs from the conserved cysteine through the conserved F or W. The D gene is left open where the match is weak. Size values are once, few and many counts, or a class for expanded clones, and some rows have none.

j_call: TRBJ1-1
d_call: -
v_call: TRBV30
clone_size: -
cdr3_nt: TGTGCCTGGAGTACCAGGGGGAACACTGAAGCTTTCTTT
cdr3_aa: CAWSTRGNTEAFF

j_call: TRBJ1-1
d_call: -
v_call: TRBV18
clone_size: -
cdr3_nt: TGTGCCAGCTCACCACAGGGCACGGGGATGGGCACTGAAGCTTTCTTT
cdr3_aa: CASSPQGTGMGTEAFF

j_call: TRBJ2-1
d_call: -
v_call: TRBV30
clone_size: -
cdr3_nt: TGTGCCACACACCGCCGGGTTGAGCAGTTCTTC
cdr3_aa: CATHRRVEQFF

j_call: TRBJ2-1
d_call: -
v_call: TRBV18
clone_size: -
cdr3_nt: TGTGCCAGCTCACCAGCGCGATCCTATTACAATGAGCAGTTCTTC
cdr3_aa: CASSPARSYYNEQFF

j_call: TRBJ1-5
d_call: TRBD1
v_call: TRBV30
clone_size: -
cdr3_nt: TGTGCCTGGAGTAGGGACAGGGTAAATCAGCCCCAGCATTTT
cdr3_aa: CAWSRDRVNQPQHF

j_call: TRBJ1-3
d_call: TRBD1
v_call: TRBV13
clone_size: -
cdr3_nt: TGTGCCAGCAGCAAGACACAGGGGGCAGGGGGAAACACCATATATTTT
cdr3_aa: CASSKTQGAGGNTIYF

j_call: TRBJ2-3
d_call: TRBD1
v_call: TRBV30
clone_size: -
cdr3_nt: TGTGCCTGGAGTGTAGGGACAGGGGGCTTAGATACGCAGTATTTT
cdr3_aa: CAWSVGTGGLDTQYF

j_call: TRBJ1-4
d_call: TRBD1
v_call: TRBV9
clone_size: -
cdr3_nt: TGTGCCAGCAGCGAAACCGGGACAGGGGTGGAAAAACTGTTTTTT
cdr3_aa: CASSETGTGVEKLFF

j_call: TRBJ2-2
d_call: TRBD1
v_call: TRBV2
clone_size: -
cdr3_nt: TGTGCCAGCACGGGACAGGGAGCCGGGGAGCTGTTTTTT
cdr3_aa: CASTGQGAGELFF

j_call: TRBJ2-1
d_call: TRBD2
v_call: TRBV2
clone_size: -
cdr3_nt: TGTGCCAGCAGTGCGACTAGCGGGACTCGCTACAATGAGCAGTTCTTC
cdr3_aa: CASSATSGTRYNEQFF

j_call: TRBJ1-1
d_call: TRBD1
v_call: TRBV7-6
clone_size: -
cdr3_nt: TGTGCCAGCAGCTTAGGACAGGGGAACACTGAAGCTTTCTTT
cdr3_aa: CASSLGQGNTEAFF

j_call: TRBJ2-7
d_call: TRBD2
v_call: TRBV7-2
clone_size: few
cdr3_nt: TGTGCCAGCAGCCCCTCCCTAGCGGGAGACGAGCAGTACTTC
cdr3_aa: CASSPSLAGDEQYF

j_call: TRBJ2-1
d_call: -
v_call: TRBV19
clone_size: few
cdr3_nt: TGTGCCAGTGCGGCTAGCTACTACAATGAGCAGTTCTTC
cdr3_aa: CASAASYYNEQFF

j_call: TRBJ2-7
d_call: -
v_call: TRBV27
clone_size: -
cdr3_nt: TGTGCCAGCAGTCCCTCCAGGGGTGGGAGCTACGAGCAGTACTTC
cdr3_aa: CASSPSRGGSYEQYF

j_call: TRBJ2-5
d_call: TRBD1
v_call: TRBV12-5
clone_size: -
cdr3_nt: TGTGCTAGTGGCTCGGGACAGGTCCAAGAGACCCAGTACTTC
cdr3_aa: CASGSGQVQETQYF

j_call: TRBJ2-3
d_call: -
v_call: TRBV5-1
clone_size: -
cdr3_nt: TGCGCCAGCAGCTTGCCTAGCATGGATACGCAGTATTTT
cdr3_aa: CASSLPSMDTQYF

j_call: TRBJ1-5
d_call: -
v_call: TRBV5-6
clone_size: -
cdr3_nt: TGTGCCAGCAGCTTGCGGCCAGGTAGCAATCAGCCCCAGCATTTT
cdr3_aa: CASSLRPGSNQPQHF

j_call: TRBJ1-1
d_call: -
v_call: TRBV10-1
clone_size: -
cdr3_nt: TGCGCCAGCAGTGATAGGGCAGGGGCGCCGATGGGTGAAGCTTTCTTT
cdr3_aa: CASSDRAGAPMGEAFF

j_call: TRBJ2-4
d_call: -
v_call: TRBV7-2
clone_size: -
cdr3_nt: TGTGCCAGCAGCTTCGGAGGGCCGGGGGCCAAAAACATTCAGTACTTC
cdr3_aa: CASSFGGPGAKNIQYF

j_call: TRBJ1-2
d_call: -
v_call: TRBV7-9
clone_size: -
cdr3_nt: TGTTCCAGCAGCTTAGCGCTCCTCGGGTCCGGGGATGGCTACACCTTC
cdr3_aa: CSSSLALLGSGDGYTF

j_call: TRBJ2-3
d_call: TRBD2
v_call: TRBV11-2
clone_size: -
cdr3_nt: TGTGCCAGCAGCTCAAGGGGGACTAGCGGGGGCGGCACAGATACGCAGTATTTT
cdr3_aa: CASSSRGTSGGGTDTQYF

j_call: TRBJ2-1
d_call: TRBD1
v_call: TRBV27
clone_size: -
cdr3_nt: TGTGCCAGCAGTTCCTCAGGGGGCAGCAATGAGCAGTTCTTC
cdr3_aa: CASSSSGGSNEQFF

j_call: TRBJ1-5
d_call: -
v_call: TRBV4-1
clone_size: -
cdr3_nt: TGCGCCAGCAGCCAAGCGAGCTGGGAGGGCAATCAGCCCCAGCATTTT
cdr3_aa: CASSQASWEGNQPQHF

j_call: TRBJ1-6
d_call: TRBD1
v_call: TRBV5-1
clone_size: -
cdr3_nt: TGCGCCAGCAGCCCGGGGGACAGGGACAATTCACCCCTCCACTTT
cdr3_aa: CASSPGDRDNSPLHF

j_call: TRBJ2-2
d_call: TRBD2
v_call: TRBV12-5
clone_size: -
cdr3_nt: TGTGCTAGTGGCCGACGACTAGCGGGGGTCGCGAACACCGGGGAGCTGTTTTTT
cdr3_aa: CASGRRLAGVANTGELFF

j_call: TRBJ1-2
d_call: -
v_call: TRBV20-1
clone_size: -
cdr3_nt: TGCAGTGCTAGAGGGGCGAATGGCTACACCTTC
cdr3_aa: CSARGANGYTF

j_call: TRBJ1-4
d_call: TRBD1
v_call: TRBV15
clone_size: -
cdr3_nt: TGTGCCACCAGCAGAGCAGGGACAGGGGGCTTCGAAAAACTGTTTTTT
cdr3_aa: CATSRAGTGGFEKLFF

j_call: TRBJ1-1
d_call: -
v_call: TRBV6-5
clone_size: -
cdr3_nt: TGTGCCAGCAGTTACGGGGGGCGGGGGACTGAAGCTTTCTTT
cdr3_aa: CASSYGGRGTEAFF

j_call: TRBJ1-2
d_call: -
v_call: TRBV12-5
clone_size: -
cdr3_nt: TGTGCTAGTGGTTTGGAGGGGCTTTCGACAAATGGCTACACCTTC
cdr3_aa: CASGLEGLSTNGYTF

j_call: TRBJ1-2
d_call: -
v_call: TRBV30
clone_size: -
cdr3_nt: TGTGCCTGGAGTGATGAGGGCTATGGCTACACCTTC
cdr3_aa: CAWSDEGYGYTF

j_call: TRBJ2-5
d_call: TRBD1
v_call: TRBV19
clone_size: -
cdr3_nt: TGTGCCAGTAGCCCGACAGGGGGCGAGACCCAGTACTTC
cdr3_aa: CASSPTGGETQYF

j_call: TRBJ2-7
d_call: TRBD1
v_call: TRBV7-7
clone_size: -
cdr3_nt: TGTGCCAGCAGCGATGGGACAGGGGACGACGAGCAGTACTTC
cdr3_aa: CASSDGTGDDEQYF

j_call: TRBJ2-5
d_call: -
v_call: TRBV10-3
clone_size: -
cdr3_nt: TGTGCCATCAGTGACCCTGGGAGAACCCAAGAGACCCAGTACTTC
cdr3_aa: CAISDPGRTQETQYF